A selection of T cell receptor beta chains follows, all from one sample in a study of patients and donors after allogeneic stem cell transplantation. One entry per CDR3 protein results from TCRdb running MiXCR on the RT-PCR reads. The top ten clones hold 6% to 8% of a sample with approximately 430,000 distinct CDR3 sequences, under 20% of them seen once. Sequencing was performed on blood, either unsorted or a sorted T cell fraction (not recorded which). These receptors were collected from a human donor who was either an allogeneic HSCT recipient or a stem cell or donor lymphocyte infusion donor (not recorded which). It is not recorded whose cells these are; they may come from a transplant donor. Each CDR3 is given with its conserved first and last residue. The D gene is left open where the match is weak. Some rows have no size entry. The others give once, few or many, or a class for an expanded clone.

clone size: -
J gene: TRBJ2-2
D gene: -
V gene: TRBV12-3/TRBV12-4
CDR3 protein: CASSLEYSRSLTGELFF
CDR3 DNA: TGTGCCAGCAGTTTAGAGTACAGCAGAAGCCTCACCGGGGAGCTGTTTTTT

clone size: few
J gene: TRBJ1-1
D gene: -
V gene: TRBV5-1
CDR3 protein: CASSATSVLEAFF
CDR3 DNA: TGCGCCAGCAGCGCCACCTCCGTTCTTGAAGCTTTCTTT

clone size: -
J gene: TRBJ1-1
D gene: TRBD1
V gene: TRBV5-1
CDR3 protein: CASSSPGQGVFTEAFF
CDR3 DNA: TGCGCCAGCAGCTCACCGGGACAGGGTGTATTCACTGAAGCTTTCTTT

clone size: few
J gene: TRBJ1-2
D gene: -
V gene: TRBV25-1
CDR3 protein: CASSGLSHYGYTF
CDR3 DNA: TGTGCCAGCAGTGGTCTCTCCCACTATGGCTACACCTTC

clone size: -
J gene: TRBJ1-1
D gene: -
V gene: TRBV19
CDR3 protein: CASSIDRGVEAFF
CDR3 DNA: TGTGCCAGTAGTATAGATCGGGGGGTTGAAGCTTTCTTT

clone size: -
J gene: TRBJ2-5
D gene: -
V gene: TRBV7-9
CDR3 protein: CASSATEETQYF
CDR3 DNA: TGTGCCAGCAGCGCCACCGAAGAGACCCAGTACTTC

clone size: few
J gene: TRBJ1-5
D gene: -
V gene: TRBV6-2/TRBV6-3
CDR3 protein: CASSYSVRQGTRNQPQHF
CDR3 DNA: TGTGCCAGCAGTTACTCGGTGAGGCAGGGGACGCGCAATCAGCCCCAGCATTTT

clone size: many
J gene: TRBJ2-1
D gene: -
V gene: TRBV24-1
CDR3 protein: CATSAGSSYNEQFF
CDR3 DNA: TGTGCCACCAGTGCCGGAAGCTCCTACAATGAGCAGTTCTTC

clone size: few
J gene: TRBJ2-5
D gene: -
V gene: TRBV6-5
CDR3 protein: CASSYRGTTETQYF
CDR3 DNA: TGTGCCAGCAGTTACCGCGGTACTACGGAGACCCAGTACTTC

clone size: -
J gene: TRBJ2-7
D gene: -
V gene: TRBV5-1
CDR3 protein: CASSLGYTLGDYEQYF
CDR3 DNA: TGCGCCAGCAGCTTGGGATATACCCTGGGGGACTACGAGCAGTACTTC

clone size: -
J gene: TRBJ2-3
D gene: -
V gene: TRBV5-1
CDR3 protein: CASSGGKQTNTDTQYF
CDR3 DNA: TGCGCCAGCAGCGGGGGGAAGCAGACCAACACAGATACGCAGTATTTT

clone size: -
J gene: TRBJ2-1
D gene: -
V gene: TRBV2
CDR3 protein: CASSSDRQMYNEQFF
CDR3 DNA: TGTGCCAGCAGTTCAGACAGGCAAATGTACAATGAGCAGTTCTTC

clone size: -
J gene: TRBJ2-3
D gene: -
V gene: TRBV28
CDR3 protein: CASSTGTPRTTDTQYF
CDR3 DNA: TGTGCCAGCAGTACCGGGACCCCGAGGACCACAGATACGCAGTATTTT

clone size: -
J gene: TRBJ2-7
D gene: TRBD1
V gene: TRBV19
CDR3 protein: CASGLGPTGGSEQYF
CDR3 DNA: TGTGCCAGTGGGCTCGGGCCGACAGGGGGCTCCGAGCAGTACTTC

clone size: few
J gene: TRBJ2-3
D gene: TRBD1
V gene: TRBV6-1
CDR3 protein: CASRRRDRRTDTQYF
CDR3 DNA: TGTGCCAGCAGACGCCGGGACAGGCGGACAGATACGCAGTATTTT

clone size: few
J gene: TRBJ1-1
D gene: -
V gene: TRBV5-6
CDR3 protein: CASSLAERNTEAFF
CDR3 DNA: TGTGCCAGCAGCTTGGCCGAGAGAAACACTGAAGCTTTCTTT

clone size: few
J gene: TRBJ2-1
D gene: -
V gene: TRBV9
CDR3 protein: CASSTGTSEYNEQFF
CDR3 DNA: TGTGCCAGCAGCACCGGGACTTCGGAATACAATGAGCAGTTCTTC

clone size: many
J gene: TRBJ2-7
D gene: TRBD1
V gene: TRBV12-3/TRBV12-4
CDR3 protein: CASSPGGDEQYF
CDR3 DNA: TGTGCCAGCAGTCCAGGGGGCGACGAGCAGTACTTC

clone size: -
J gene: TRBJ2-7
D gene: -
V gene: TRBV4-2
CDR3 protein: CASRDGRLGEQYF
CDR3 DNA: TGTGCCAGCAGGGATGGCAGGCTTGGAGAGCAGTACTTC

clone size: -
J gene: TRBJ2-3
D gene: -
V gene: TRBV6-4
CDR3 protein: CASSVGGATDTQYF
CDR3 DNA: TGTGCCAGCAGTGTGGGAGGTGCGACAGATACGCAGTATTTT

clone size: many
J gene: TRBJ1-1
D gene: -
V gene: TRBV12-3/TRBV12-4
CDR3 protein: CASSLSLGGGRNTEAFF
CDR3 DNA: TGTGCCAGCAGTTTGTCTTTGGGCGGAGGTAGGAACACTGAAGCTTTCTTT

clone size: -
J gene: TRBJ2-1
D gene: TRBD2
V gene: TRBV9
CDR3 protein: CASSASTSGSYNEQFF
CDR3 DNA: TGTGCCAGCAGCGCCTCTACTAGCGGCTCCTACAATGAGCAGTTCTTC

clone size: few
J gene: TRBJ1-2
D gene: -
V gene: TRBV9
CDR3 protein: CASSVDLGATNYGYTF
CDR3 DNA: TGTGCCAGCAGCGTAGACCTCGGGGCAACTAACTATGGCTACACCTTC

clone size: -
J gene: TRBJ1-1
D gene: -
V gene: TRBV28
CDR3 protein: CASSDQTKAFF
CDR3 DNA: TGTGCCAGCAGTGACCAAACCAAAGCTTTCTTT

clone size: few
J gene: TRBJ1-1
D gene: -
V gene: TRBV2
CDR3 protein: CASSERRRQNTEAFF
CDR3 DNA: TGTGCCAGCAGTGAACGACGGCGACAGAACACTGAAGCTTTCTTT

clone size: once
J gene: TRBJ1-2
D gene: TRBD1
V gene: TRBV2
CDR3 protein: CAIGRDRGLGYTF
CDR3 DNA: TGTGCCATCGGGAGGGACAGGGGTTTGGGCTACACCTTC

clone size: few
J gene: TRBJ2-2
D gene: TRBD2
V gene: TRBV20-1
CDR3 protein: CSARDLSSGGRIGELFF
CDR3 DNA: TGCAGTGCTAGAGATCTCTCCAGCGGGGGCAGAATCGGGGAGCTGTTTTTT

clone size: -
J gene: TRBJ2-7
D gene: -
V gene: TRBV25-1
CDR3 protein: CASQDPGHPPYEQYF
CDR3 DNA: TGTGCCAGCCAGGACCCGGGACACCCACCCTACGAGCAGTACTTC

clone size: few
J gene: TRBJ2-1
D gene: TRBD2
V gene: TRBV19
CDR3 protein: CASSIGLAGDEQFF
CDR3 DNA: TGTGCCAGTAGTATAGGTCTAGCGGGAGATGAGCAGTTCTTC

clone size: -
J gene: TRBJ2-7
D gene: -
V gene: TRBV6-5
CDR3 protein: CASSYWRGYEQYF
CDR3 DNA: TGTGCCAGCAGTTATTGGCGGGGCTACGAGCAGTACTTC

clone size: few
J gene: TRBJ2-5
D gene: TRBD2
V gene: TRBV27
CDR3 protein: CASSFSTSVQETQYF
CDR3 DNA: TGTGCCAGCAGTTTTTCGACTAGCGTTCAAGAGACCCAGTACTTC

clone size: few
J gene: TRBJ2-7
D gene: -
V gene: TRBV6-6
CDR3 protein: CASNVGRSYEQYF
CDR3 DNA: TGTGCCAGCAATGTCGGGAGATCTTACGAGCAGTACTTC

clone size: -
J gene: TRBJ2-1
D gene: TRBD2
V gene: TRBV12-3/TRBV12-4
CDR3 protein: CASSWGRLAGVGLYNEQFF
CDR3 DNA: TGTGCCAGCAGTTGGGGGAGACTAGCGGGAGTGGGGCTTTACAATGAGCAGTTCTTC

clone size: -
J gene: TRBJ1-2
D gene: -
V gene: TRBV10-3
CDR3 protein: CAISAGTVNYGYTF
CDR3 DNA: TGTGCCATCAGCGCCGGGACGGTTAACTATGGCTACACCTTC

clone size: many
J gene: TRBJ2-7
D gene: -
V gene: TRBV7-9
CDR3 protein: CASSLAGRGSYEQYF
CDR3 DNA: TGTGCCAGCAGCTTAGCGGGAAGGGGCTCCTACGAGCAGTACTTC

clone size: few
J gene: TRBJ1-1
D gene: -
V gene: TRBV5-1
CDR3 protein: CASSFWGATEAFF
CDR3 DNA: TGCGCCAGCAGCTTCTGGGGGGCCACTGAAGCTTTCTTT

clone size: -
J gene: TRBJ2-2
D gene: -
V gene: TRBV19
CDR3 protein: CASKGGMSGELFF
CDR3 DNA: TGTGCCAGTAAGGGGGGCATGAGCGGGGAGCTGTTTTTT

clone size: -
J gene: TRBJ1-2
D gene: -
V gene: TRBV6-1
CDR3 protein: CASNRDREGSYGYTF
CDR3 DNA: TGTGCCAGCAACCGAGATAGGGAGGGTTCCTATGGCTACACCTTC

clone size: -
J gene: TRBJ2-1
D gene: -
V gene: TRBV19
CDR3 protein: CASSPGLSNEQFF
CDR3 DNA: TGTGCCAGTAGTCCAGGACTCTCCAATGAGCAGTTCTTC

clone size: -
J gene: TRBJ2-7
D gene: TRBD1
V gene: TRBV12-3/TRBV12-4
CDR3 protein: CASSFDRGSPYEQYF
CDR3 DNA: TGTGCCAGCAGTTTCGACAGGGGGTCTCCATACGAGCAGTACTTC

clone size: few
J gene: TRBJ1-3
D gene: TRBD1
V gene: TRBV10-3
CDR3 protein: CAISADRAGNTIYF
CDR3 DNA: TGTGCCATCAGCGCGGACAGGGCTGGAAACACCATATATTTT

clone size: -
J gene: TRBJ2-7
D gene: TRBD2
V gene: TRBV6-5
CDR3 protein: CASSYGAGGYEQYF
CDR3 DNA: TGTGCCAGCAGTTACGGGGCGGGAGGTTACGAGCAGTACTTC

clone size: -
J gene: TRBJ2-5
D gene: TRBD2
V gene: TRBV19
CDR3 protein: CASRAGTSGQETQYF
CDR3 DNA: TGTGCCAGTAGGGCCGGGACTAGCGGCCAAGAGACCCAGTACTTC

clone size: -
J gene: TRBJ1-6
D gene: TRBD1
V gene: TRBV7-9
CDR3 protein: CASSYETGGNSPLHF
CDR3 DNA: TGTGCCAGCAGCTACGAGACAGGGGGAAATTCACCCCTCCACTTT

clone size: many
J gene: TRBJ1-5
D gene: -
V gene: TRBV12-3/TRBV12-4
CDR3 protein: CASSLSGNQPQHF
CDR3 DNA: TGTGCCAGCAGTTTATCAGGGAATCAGCCCCAGCATTTT

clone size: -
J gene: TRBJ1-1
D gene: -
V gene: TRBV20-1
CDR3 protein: CSARKPGGALVEAFF
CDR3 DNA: TGCAGTGCTAGAAAACCCGGGGGGGCCTTAGTTGAAGCTTTCTTT

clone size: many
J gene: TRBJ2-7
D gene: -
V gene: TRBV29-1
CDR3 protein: CSVAFGYEQYF
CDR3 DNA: TGCAGCGTGGCTTTCGGGTACGAGCAGTACTTC

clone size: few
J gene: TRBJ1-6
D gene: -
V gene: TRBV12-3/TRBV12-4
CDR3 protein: CASSLALKGSPLHF
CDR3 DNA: TGTGCCAGCAGTTTAGCGCTAAAGGGTTCACCCCTCCACTTT

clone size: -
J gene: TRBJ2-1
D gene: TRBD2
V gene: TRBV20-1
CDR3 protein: CSARDTGLEAYNEQFF
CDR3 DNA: TGCAGTGCTAGAGATACGGGACTAGAGGCCTACAATGAGCAGTTCTTC